This TCR beta chain appears in the sequencing data of a study of tumor and adjacent non-tumor tissue in lung cancer. The study, taken as a whole, reports: Tumor TCR diversity, when higher, was linked to shorter survival.

A note on this clonotype: Its antigen is currently unknown.

A modified ARM-PCR protocol with three rounds of nested PCR amplified TCRbeta. TCRdb passed the multiplex PCR reads through MiXCR, listing each CDR3 protein once. This table holds roughly 76,000 distinct CDR3 sequences, approximately 68% found once. The germline CDR1 and CDR2 sequences are MNHEY and SVGAGI. This CDR3 is built from 14 residues. The ends lost 6 bases at V and 4 bases at J; junction bases unmatched: 8. No cell sorting was done before RNA was extracted from the tissue. Chemotherapy-naive patients with new lung cancer underwent thoracic surgery in China, August–November 2014. The source is a woman in her seventies with non-small cell lung cancer. The material sequenced was lung tumor tissue. This chain connects TRBV6-5 to TRBJ1-2; 7 bases agree with TRBD1. This chain's CDR3 is CASRTRQGVYGYTF. The CDR3 DNA reads TGTGCCAGCAGGACTCGACAGGGCGTCTATGGCTACACCTTC.